A single sample gave rise to the 31 T cell receptor beta chains below, sequenced in a study of cytomegalovirus exposure and HLA in healthy donors (TCRdb year 2017). Preparation of the library involved the immunoSEQ multiplex PCR assay. For the multiplex PCR, a mixture combining 60 forward primers for TCR Vbeta segments and 13 reverse primers for TCR Jbeta segments was used. TCRdb's version of the immuneACCESS table is confined to in-frame rearrangements and falls short of the full clone set. An unresolved V gene accounts for under half of the shortfall where checked; the remainder is of unknown origin. The sample records roughly 110,000 clones, about 75% of which are singletons. Of the sample, more than 10% is held by the ten largest clones. Sequenced input: PBMCs. The receptors shown here come from a woman aged 35 to 49 in good health and CMV-seropositive.

The chain joins TRBV7-9 to TRBJ1-5; the D gene is possibly TRBD1 (6 bases). CDR1 SEHNR and CDR2 FQNEAQ come from the germline V gene (reference sequence). The V end was cut by 2 bases, the J end by 5 bases, with 10 bases between. The CDR3 covers 14 residues. CDR3 DNA sequence: TGTGCCAGCAGCTTACTGTCAGGGGATCAGCCCCAGCATTTT. This codes for CASSLLSGDQPQHF.

The chain employs TRBV12-5 and TRBJ2-2; D is perhaps TRBD1 (6 bases). CDR1 is LGHNT, CDR2 FRNRAP, per germline. V was pared by 0 bases and J by 1 base, with 6 bases between. The CDR3 has 15 residues. The CDR3 DNA reads TGTGCTAGTGGTTTGGTACAGGGGAACACCGGGGAGCTGTTTTTT. Its protein product is CASGLVQGNTGELFF.

This rearrangement joins TRBV9 to TRBJ2-7, with D maybe TRBD2 (7 bases). This CDR3 spans 14 amino acids. Germline-derived CDR1 and CDR2 are SGDLS and YYNGEE. V was pared by 0 bases and J by 3 bases, with 10 bases between. CDR3 protein: CASSVGGGLYEQYF. CDR3 in DNA: TGTGCCAGCAGCGTAGGGGGGGGGCTCTACGAGCAGTACTTC.

The chain links TRBV5-1 to TRBJ2-7; D unresolved. CDR1 is SGHRS, CDR2 YFSETQ, per germline. CDR3 length: 15 amino acids. The V end was cut by 0 bases, the J end by 2 bases, with 12 bases between. The CDR3: CASSLAGIAPYEQYF. In nucleotides, the CDR3 is TGCGCCAGCAGCTTGGCTGGCATTGCTCCCTACGAGCAGTACTTC.

The chain employs TRBV4-1 and TRBJ2-3; 12 bases line up with TRBD2. Germline V gene data show CDR1 as MGHRA and CDR2 as YSYEKL. The length of the CDR3 is 20 residues. The junction had 13 bases not matched to a gene; V was cut back by 1 base and J by 2 bases. The CDR3 region is CASSQAPALAGGRVTDTQYF. CDR3 bases: TGCGCCAGCAGCCAAGCCCCCGCGCTAGCGGGGGGGCGGGTCACAGATACGCAGTATTTT.

V gene TRBV2 combines with J gene TRBJ2-7, with D maybe TRBD1 (5 bases). V lost 4 bases and J 2 bases, leaving 15 bases between the germline ends. The CDR3 length is 15 residues. The germline V gene has CDR1 SNHLY and CDR2 FYNNEI. CDR3 nucleotides: TGTGCCAGCAGTGGTGGGCGGACAATGGCCTACGAGCAGTACTTC. It codes for CASSGGRTMAYEQYF.

This sequence joins TRBV27 and TRBJ2-7, with 7 bases fitting TRBD1. CDR1 MNHEY and CDR2 SMNVEV come from the germline V gene (reference sequence). The ends lost 4 bases at V and 5 bases at J; junction bases unmatched: 5. The CDR3 spans 13 residues. The CDR3 DNA sequence: TGTGCCAGCAGTTCCACAGGGGTGGACGAGCAGTACTTC. Its protein product is CASSSTGVDEQYF.

The chain recombines TRBV5-6 with TRBJ2-1; 7 nucleotides line up with TRBD2. Germline-derived CDR1 and CDR2 are SGHDT and YYEEEE. After removal of 0 bases from V and 6 bases from J, the junction contained 9 bases not matched to a gene. CDR3 size: 16 residues. For the CDR3, the DNA is TGTGCCAGCAGCTTGGAGCGGGCACTAGCGACCAATGAGCAGTTCTTC. Translated: CASSLERALATNEQFF.

The V and J genes are TRBV23-1 and TRBJ2-6; possible D gene TRBD1, 5 bases. TRBV23-1 belongs to the ORF category, with a function that is uncertain. CDR3 length: 16 residues. V was trimmed by 9 bases and J by 0 bases, leaving 15 bases between them. This CDR3 is CARRQYLYSGANVLTF. As DNA, the CDR3 is TGCGCCAGGAGACAGTATCTCTACTCTGGGGCCAACGTCCTGACTTTC.

This clone has just a few counts. V and J are TRBV13 and TRBJ2-5, with a tentative D call TRBD2 (6 bases). Trimming removed 4 bases at V and 4 bases at J, with 10 bases between. This CDR3 spans 13 amino acids. The germline CDR1 and CDR2 sequences are PRHDT and FYEKMQ (reference sequence). The CDR3 DNA reads TGTGCCAGCAGCTCAAGGAGGGGAGAGACCCAGTACTTC. Translating it yields CASSSRRGETQYF.

About this clone: This sample includes further DNA sequences coding for the same CDR3. The V gene is TRBV4-1, the J gene TRBJ1-6; 8 bases match TRBD1. The germline V gene has CDR1 MGHRA and CDR2 YSYEKL. The CDR3 has 17 amino acids. The trim removed 2 bases at V and 10 bases at J, leaving 13 bases unmatched. Here the CDR3 DNA reads TGCGCCAGCAGCCAACCTCAGGGGGCGGCGATGAACTCACCCCTCCACTTT. Amino acid sequence: CASSQPQGAAMNSPLHF.

Comments on this clone: This same CDR3 is encoded by further DNA sequences in the sample. The rearrangement links TRBV2 to TRBJ1-1; TRBD1 aligns across 10 bases. Germline CDR1 SNHLY, CDR2 FYNNEI. Unmatched junction bases numbered 3, after V lost 4 bases and J lost 4 bases. This CDR3 is built from 14 residues. CDR3 in amino acids: CASSGTGGGTEAFF. The CDR3 DNA is TGTGCCAGCAGTGGGACAGGGGGAGGCACTGAAGCTTTCTTT.

The V and J genes are TRBV5-1 and TRBJ2-6; D may be TRBD2 (5 bases). This CDR3 has 17 amino acids. The V end lost 3 bases, the J end lost 2 bases, and 15 bases lay between the germline ends. Per germline, CDR1 SGHRS and CDR2 YFSETQ. For the CDR3, the DNA is TGCGCCAGCAGCTCCCGGGGTTTTAGAACTGGGGCCAACGTCCTGACTTTC. It specifies CASSSRGFRTGANVLTF.

V gene TRBV5-6 combines with J gene TRBJ2-3; D is unclear. V dropped 4 bases and J dropped 3 bases, with 15 bases sitting between them. The CDR3 length is 15 residues. The V gene's germline CDR1 is SGHDT and CDR2 YYEEEE. The CDR3 reads CASSLVKPVTDTQYF. The CDR3 nucleotides read TGTGCCAGCAGCCTAGTGAAGCCCGTAACAGATACGCAGTATTTT.

The count of this clone is one. CDR3 DNA: TGCGCCAGCAGCTTGATGGGCTCTGGCTACACCTTC. Amino acids: CASSLMGSGYTF. The gene calls are TRBV5-1 and TRBJ1-2, with D unclear. The germline CDR1 and CDR2 sequences are SGHRS and YFSETQ. Deletions cut 1 base from V and 7 bases from J, with 8 bases between. This CDR3 has 12 residues.

V gene TRBV7-2 combines with J gene TRBJ1-1; possible D gene TRBD1, 5 bases. Germline V gene lookup returns CDR1 SGHTA and CDR2 FQGNSA. This CDR3 has 15 residues. The V gene lost 3 bases and the J gene lost 0 bases, with 11 bases spanning the gap. The CDR3 region is CASSFHSGMNTEAFF. CDR3 coding DNA: TGTGCCAGCAGCTTTCATTCAGGGATGAACACTGAAGCTTTCTTT.

The rearrangement links TRBV5-1 to TRBJ2-7; 8 bases match TRBD2. Trimming cost V 1 base and J 7 bases; bases outside gene matches: 10. Germline V gives CDR1 SGHRS, CDR2 YFSETQ. The length of the CDR3 is 15 residues. The CDR3 nucleotides are TGCGCCAGCAGCTTGAGTCTAGCGGGTACGGGGGAGCAGTACTTC. Amino acid sequence: CASSLSLAGTGEQYF.

V usage is TRBV5-8 and J usage is TRBJ2-5; 8 nucleotides agree with TRBD1. The CDR3 runs 16 residues. J gave up 2 bases and V 4 bases, and 10 bases lay outside the gene matches. Looked up from germline, CDR1 is SGHTS and CDR2 is YDEGEE. CDR3 DNA sequence: TGTGCCAGCAGCAATTACAGGGGGGAGAGACAAGAGACCCAGTACTTC. It codes for CASSNYRGERQETQYF.

The V and J genes are TRBV10-1 and TRBJ1-1; D gene uncertain. Trimming took off 2 bases at V and 5 bases at J, with 9 bases between the two ends. Germline V gene data show CDR1 as WNHNN and CDR2 as SYGVQD (reference sequence). The CDR3 contains 13 residues. The CDR3 nucleotides are TGCGCCAGCAGTGAGGGGCTCCGGACTGAAGCTTTCTTT. This translates into CASSEGLRTEAFF.

V is TRBV5-8 and J is TRBJ1-1; 10 bases agree with TRBD1. Germline V gene lookup returns CDR1 SGHTS and CDR2 YDEGEE. The CDR3 is 16 residues long. The V and J ends lost 0 bases and 5 bases, in that order; junction bases with no gene match: 7. CDR3 nucleotides: TGTGCCAGCAGCTTGGATCGACAGGGGGCGCGGACTGAAGCTTTCTTT. Translated, it gives CASSLDRQGARTEAFF. Filled out from reference TRBV5-8 and TRBJ1-1, the complete variable domain reads EAGVTQSPTHLIKTRGQQATLRCSPISGHTSVYWYQQALGLGLQFLLWYDEGEERNRGNFPPRFSGRQFPNYSSELNVNALELEDSALYLCASSLDRQGARTEAFFGQGTRLTVV.

The chain joins TRBV11-3 to TRBJ2-4; the D gene is possibly TRBD1 (6 bases). Germline V gene data show CDR1 as SGHNT and CDR2 as YENEEA. V lost 7 bases and J 13 bases, leaving 17 bases between the germline ends. There are 12 residues in the CDR3. The CDR3 loop is CASTSGEGPQYF. CDR3 DNA: TGTGCCAGCACCTCAGGGGAAGGGCCACAGTACTTC.

The chain is built from TRBV6-1 and TRBJ1-5; D remains ambiguous. The V end was cut by 2 bases, the J end by 0 bases, with 14 bases between. Germline V lookup: CDR1 MNHNS, CDR2 SASEGT. This CDR3 has 17 residues. This chain's CDR3 is CASSESITVFSNQPQHF. CDR3 bases: TGTGCCAGCAGTGAAAGTATAACAGTCTTTAGCAATCAGCCCCAGCATTTT.

V and J are TRBV20-1 and TRBJ2-3; no firm D call. Deletions cut 5 bases from V and 6 bases from J, with 6 bases between. CDR1 and CDR2 from the germline V gene are DFQATT and SNEGSKA (reference sequence). The CDR3 has 10 amino acids. The CDR3 nucleotides read TGCAGTGCTCGGGTGGATACGCAGTATTTT. It codes for CSARVDTQYF.

The gene calls are TRBV5-1 and TRBJ1-2, with 10 bases lining up with TRBD1. The J segment lost 2 bases and the V segment lost 4 bases, leaving 14 bases of the junction unmatched. The germline V gene has CDR1 SGHRS and CDR2 YFSETQ. This CDR3 is built from 18 residues. The CDR3: CASSTKSGTGEKNYGYTF. CDR3 in DNA: TGCGCCAGCAGCACTAAATCCGGGACAGGGGAAAAGAACTATGGCTACACCTTC.

The chain couples TRBV6-1 to TRBJ1-1; D may be TRBD1 (5 bases). This CDR3 comprises 11 residues. V was cut by 8 bases and J by 3 bases, with 7 bases left in between. Germline CDR1 MNHNS, CDR2 SASEGT. Written as DNA, the CDR3 is TGTGCCAGCGGGGCCTACACTGAAGCTTTCTTT. This encodes CASGAYTEAFF.

The rearrangement uses TRBV28 and TRBJ1-4; 7 bases align to TRBD1. Looked up from germline, CDR1 is MDHEN and CDR2 is SYDVKM. The CDR3 length is 12 residues. J gave up 4 bases and V 7 bases, and 0 bases lay outside the gene matches. The CDR3 protein is CASNRGNEKLFF. The CDR3 nucleotides read TGTGCCAGCAACAGGGGTAATGAAAAACTGTTTTTT.

This clone has more than one count but fewer than ten. The V and J genes are TRBV2 and TRBJ2-4, with D possibly TRBD2 on 5 matching bases. The CDR3 is 13 residues long. Germline loops: CDR1 SNHLY, CDR2 FYNNEI. The V gene lost 4 bases and the J gene lost 7 bases, with 11 bases spanning the gap. The CDR3, as DNA: TGTGCCAGCAGTGCGACGAGGGAGAACATTCAGTACTTC. Encoded protein: CASSATRENIQYF.

CDR3 protein: CAISEGTWAEAFF. DNA for the CDR3: TGTGCCATCAGTGAGGGGACTTGGGCTGAAGCTTTCTTT. The chain links TRBV10-3 to TRBJ1-1, with a tentative D call TRBD1 (5 bases). Trimming shortened V by 2 bases and J by 6 bases, and 10 bases separated the two germline ends. CDR1 and CDR2 (germline): ENHRY, SYGVKD. The CDR3 loop spans 13 amino acids.

This clone was observed a few times. This chain uses TRBV6-5 with TRBJ1-3; no clear D gene. The germline V and J ends were trimmed by 5 bases and 1 base, with 9 bases remaining between them. Germline CDR1 reads MNHEY; CDR2 reads SVGAGI. CDR3 length: 14 amino acids. CDR3 amino acids: CASSTRGSGNTIYF. The CDR3 DNA is TGTGCCAGCAGTACCCGCGGTTCTGGAAACACCATATATTTT.

This clone was counted a few times. The chain combines TRBV19 with TRBJ2-7; 7 bases line up with TRBD1. Germline CDR1 reads LNHDA; CDR2 reads SQIVND (reference sequence). The CDR3 is 13 residues long. The V segment lost 9 bases and the J segment 0 bases; nucleotides outside the gene matches: 5. CDR3 residues: CARGTESSYEQYF. The CDR3 region has the DNA TGTGCCAGAGGGACAGAGAGCTCCTACGAGCAGTACTTC.

V is TRBV28 and J is TRBJ1-1, with 7 positions matching TRBD1. The CDR3 loop spans 15 amino acids. The V and J ends lost 6 bases and 0 bases, in that order; junction bases with no gene match: 7. Germline CDR1 MDHEN, CDR2 SYDVKM. CDR3 sequence reads: CASSRIGTVNTEAFF. Written as DNA, the CDR3 is TGTGCCAGCAGCAGAATTGGGACAGTGAACACTGAAGCTTTCTTT.